This TCR beta chain originates from a study of T cell responses to AZD1222 COVID-19 vaccine. At the level of the study: Second doses at about 4 or about 12 weeks were pooled. Study-level results: Reportedly, close to half of spike-specific TCRs are directed against unmutated variant regions. A rise in Spike-specific TCR breadth and depth followed two AZD1222 doses.

Profiled with immunoSEQ multiplex PCR; TCRdb holds only in-frame clones, not every one. Among 120,000 or so clones, approximately 90% were seen once, and the ten largest hold more than 6%. As to this clone: Its antigen is as yet unknown.

This material consisted of peripheral blood, taken on day 0 of AZD1222 vaccination. The sequence was obtained from an adult in good health.

The CDR3 nucleotides are TGTGCCAGCAGTGAAAGTCAGGGGTGGGGCTACACCTTC. Translated, it gives CASSESQGWGYTF. V usage is TRBV2 and J usage is TRBJ1-2; tentative D call: TRBD1 (6 bases). Germline CDR1 and CDR2: SNHLY and FYNNEI. The germline V and J ends were trimmed by 2 bases and 8 bases, with 12 bases remaining between them. The CDR3 runs 13 residues.